At least ten counts were recorded for the clone carrying this T cell receptor (beta chain). This sample is drawn from a study of blood T cells in healthy people across ages. This CDR3 has 18 amino acids. The ends lost 3 bases at V and 1 base at J; junction bases unmatched: 9. Germline lookup yields CDR1 SQVTM and CDR2 ANQGSEA. Sample-barcoded 5' priming and a J-beta primer mix drove a second PCR of roughly 7 to 11 cycles. TCRdb analysed the 5' RACE reads with MiXCR anew, one entry per CDR3 protein. The sample holds hundreds of thousands of distinct CDR3 sequences, 32% seen once. The clonotype originates from a woman aged 80 or over in good health. The chain carries TRBV29-1 and TRBJ2-3; TRBD2 matches 14 bases. Sequencing was done on a sample of blood. CDR3 DNA: TGCAGCGTTGATGCCGGCCCGGGACTAGCGGGGGGCACAGATACGCAGTATTTT. The encoded protein is CSVDAGPGLAGGTDTQYF.